One T cell receptor beta chain is described in this entry. No antigen is known for it. Sequencing was performed with immunoSEQ multiplex PCR; in TCRdb, only in-frame clones are kept and a portion is missing. Among under 150,000 clones, roughly 91% were seen once, and the ten largest hold around 1.9%. The sample belongs to a study of T cell responses to AZD1222 COVID-19 vaccine. Findings and caveats of the study: Repertoires were sampled only after the peak T cell response.

CDR1 is LNHNV, CDR2 YYDKDF, per germline (reference sequence). The CDR3 runs 17 residues. The ends were cut back, 0 bases at V and 9 bases at J, with 18 bases in the middle. This chain uses TRBV15 with TRBJ1-6, with D unclear. The receptor comes from an adult in good health. Sequences were derived from peripheral blood, sampled on day 0 of AZD1222 vaccination. The CDR3 DNA reads as TGTGCCACCAGCAGAGATCATGGCAGTATACGGAGTTCACCCCTCCACTTT. This gives the protein CATSRDHGSIRSSPLHF.